This paragraph reports one T cell receptor (beta chain). These data come from a study of shared clonotypes between healthy human individuals. Study information: Donors had three CD4 naive, three CD4 memory, two CD8 naive and one CD8 memory plate apiece.

Germline loops: CDR1 SGHRS, CDR2 YFSETQ. The CDR3 has 15 amino acids. Trimming took 6 bases from V and 3 from J; bases not matched to a gene: 5. The assay was immunoSEQ multiplex PCR, and TCRdb's table has in-frame clones only and misses some. Of fewer than 850,000 clones in the sample, 72% were seen once. The receptor was derived from a woman aged 25 to 39 in good health. The sample consisted of memory CD4+ T cells sorted from blood. The subset was: CD45RA-negative fraction. J is TRBJ2-1 and V is TRBV5-1; 11 bases agree with TRBD2. CDR3 DNA sequence: TGCGCCAGCAATGCCGGGACTAGCGGCTACAATGAGCAGTTCTTC. Translating gives CASNAGTSGYNEQFF.